The next 8 T cell receptor beta chains were all read from a single sample in a study of blood T cell repertoires in COVID-19. Some clones are missing from TCRdb's copy, which holds only in-frame ones; the method was immunoSEQ multiplex PCR. The data contain under 250,000 clones, about 86% of them singletons. Sequencing used PBMCs or T cells enriched from blood (not recorded which). The origin of the receptors is a woman in her 40s with acute COVID-19.

The gene calls are TRBV5-1 and TRBJ1-1; no clear D. The CDR3 spans 15 residues. V lost 0 bases and J lost 0, with 9 bases in between. Germline V gene sequence: CDR1 SGHRS, CDR2 YFSETQ. The CDR3, as DNA: TGCGCCAGCAGCTTGGAAGCCGCCGTGAACACTGAAGCTTTCTTT. This translates into CASSLEAAVNTEAFF.

The V and J genes are TRBV6-4 and TRBJ1-1; maybe TRBD1 (6 bases). V was trimmed by 6 bases and J by 6 bases, leaving 17 bases between them. The CDR3 is 14 amino acids. Per germline, CDR1 MRHNA and CDR2 SNTAGT. This CDR3 is CASSYGGGAAEAFF. CDR3 nucleotides: TGTGCCAGCAGCTATGGGGGGGGCGCGGCTGAAGCTTTCTTT.

The V and J genes are TRBV7-2 and TRBJ2-1; TRBD2 agrees at 13 bases. The CDR3 runs to 17 residues. Looked up from germline, CDR1 is SGHTA and CDR2 is FQGNSA. With V trimmed by 5 bases and J by 3 bases, 7 bases remained unmatched. For the CDR3, the DNA is TGTGCCAGCAGCCTTCGGACTAGCGGGGGATTCTACAATGAGCAGTTCTTC. It encodes CASSLRTSGGFYNEQFF.

V usage is TRBV19 and J usage is TRBJ2-4, with no clear D. The germline V gene encodes CDR1 LNHDA and CDR2 SQIVND (reference sequence). Deletions cut 7 bases from V and 0 bases from J, with 13 bases between. The CDR3 loop spans 15 amino acids. Written as DNA, the CDR3 is TGTGCCAGTACCGGCGGCTCCTTAGCCAAAAACATTCAGTACTTC. Its translation: CASTGGSLAKNIQYF.

This clone was observed many times. V and J are TRBV3-1 (or the pseudogene TRBV3-2) and TRBJ2-7; 11 nucleotides match TRBD1. The CDR3 totals 13 residues. V lost 10 bases, J lost 5 bases, and 7 bases stayed unmatched. The germline V gene encodes CDR1 LGHDT and CDR2 YNNKEL (reference sequence). CDR3 in DNA: TGTGCCACCCAAAGGACAGGGGGCAACGAGCAGTACTTC. Translated, it gives CATQRTGGNEQYF.

The chain carries TRBV4-1 and TRBJ2-2; a weak D match, TRBD1 (6 bases). Germline V lookup: CDR1 MGHRA, CDR2 YSYEKL. The CDR3 is 16 amino acids. Trimming stripped 4 bases from V and 0 bases from J, with 12 bases between. The CDR3 nucleotides are TGCGCCAGCAGCCCATCCGGACAGCCGAACACCGGGGAGCTGTTTTTT. The encoded protein is CASSPSGQPNTGELFF.

The chain carries TRBV9 and TRBJ1-3; D unresolved. The CDR3 is 16 residues long. CDR1 is SGDLS, CDR2 YYNGEE, per germline. V lost 0 bases, J lost 4 bases, and 14 bases lay in between. The CDR3 DNA reads TGTGCCAGCAGCGTAGGGTGGAAGGGAGGCGGAAACACCATATATTTT. This sequence encodes CASSVGWKGGGNTIYF. Variable domain in full (rest from reference TRBV9 and TRBJ1-3): DSGVTQTPKHLITATGQRVTLRCSPRSGDLSVYWYQQSLDQGLQFLIQYYNGEERAKGNILERFSAQQFPDLHSELNLSSLELGDSALYFCASSVGWKGGGNTIYFGEGSWLTVV.

J is TRBJ1-2 and V is TRBV7-9, with D perhaps matching TRBD1 (5 bases). The germline CDR1 and CDR2 sequences are SEHNR and FQNEAQ (reference sequence). Trimming took off 5 bases at V and 2 bases at J, with 18 bases between the two ends. The CDR3 covers 16 residues. The CDR3 sequence is CASSPGSGGKNYGYTF. In DNA, the CDR3 is TGTGCCAGCAGCCCAGGTTCGGGGGGGAAGAACTATGGCTACACCTTC.